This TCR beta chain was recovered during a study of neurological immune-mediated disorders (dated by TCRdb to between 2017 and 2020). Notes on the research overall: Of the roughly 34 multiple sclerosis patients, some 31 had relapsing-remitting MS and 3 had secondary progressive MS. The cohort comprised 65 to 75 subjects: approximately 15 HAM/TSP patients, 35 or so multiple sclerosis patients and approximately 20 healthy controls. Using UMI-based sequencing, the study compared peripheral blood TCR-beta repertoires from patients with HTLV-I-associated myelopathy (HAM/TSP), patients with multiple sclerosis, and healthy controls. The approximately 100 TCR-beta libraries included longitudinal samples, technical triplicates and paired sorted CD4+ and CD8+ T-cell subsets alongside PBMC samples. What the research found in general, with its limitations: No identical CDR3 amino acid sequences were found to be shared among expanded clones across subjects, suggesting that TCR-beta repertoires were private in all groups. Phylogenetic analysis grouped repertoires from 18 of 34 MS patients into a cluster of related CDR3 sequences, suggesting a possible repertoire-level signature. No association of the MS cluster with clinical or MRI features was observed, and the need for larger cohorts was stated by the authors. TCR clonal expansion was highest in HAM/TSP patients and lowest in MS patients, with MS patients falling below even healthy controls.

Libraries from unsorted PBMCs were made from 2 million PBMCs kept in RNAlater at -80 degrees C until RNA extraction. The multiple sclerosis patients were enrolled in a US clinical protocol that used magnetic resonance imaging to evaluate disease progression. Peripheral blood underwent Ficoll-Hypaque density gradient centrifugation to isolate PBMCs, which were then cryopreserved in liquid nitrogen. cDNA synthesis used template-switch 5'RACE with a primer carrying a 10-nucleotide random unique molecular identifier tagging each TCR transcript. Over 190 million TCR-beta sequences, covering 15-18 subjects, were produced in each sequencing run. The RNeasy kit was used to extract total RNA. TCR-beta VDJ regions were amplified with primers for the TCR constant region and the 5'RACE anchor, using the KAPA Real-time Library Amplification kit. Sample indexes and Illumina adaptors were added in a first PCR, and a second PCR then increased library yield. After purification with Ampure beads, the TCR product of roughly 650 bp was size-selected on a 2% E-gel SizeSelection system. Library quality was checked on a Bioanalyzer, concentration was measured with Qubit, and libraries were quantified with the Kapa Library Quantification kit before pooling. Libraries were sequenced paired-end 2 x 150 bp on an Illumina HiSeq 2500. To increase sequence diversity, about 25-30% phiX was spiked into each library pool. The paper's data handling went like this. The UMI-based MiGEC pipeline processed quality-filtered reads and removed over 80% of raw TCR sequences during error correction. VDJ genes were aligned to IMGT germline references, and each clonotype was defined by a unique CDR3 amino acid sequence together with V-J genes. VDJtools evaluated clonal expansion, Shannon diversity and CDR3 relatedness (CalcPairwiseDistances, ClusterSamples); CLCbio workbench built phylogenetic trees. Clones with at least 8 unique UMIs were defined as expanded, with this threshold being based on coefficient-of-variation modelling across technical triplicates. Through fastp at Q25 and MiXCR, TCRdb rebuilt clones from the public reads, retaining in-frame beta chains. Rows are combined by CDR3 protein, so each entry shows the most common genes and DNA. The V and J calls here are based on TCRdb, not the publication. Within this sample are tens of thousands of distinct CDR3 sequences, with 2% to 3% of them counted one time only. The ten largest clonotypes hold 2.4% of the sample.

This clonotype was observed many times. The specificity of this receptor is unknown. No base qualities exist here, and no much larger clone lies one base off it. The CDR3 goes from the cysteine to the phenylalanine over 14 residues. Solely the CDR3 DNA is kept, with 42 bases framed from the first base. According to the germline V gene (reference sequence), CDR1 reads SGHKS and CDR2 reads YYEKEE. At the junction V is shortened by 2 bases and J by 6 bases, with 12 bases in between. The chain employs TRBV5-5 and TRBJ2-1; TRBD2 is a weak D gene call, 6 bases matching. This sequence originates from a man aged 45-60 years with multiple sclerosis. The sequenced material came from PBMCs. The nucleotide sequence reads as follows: TGTGCCAGCAGCTTCGGAGGGACCACCAATGAGCAGTTCTTC. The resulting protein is CASSFGGTTNEQFF.